Each of the 14 T cell receptor beta chains below was sequenced from the same sample in a study of beta chain features in type 1 diabetes. Whole-study findings and limits: Across all four CD4+ subsets, people with type 1 diabetes showed modestly shorter TCRB CDR3s.

Investigators reverse transcribed all isolated RNA, so they sequenced expressed TCRB transcripts. Some clones are missing from TCRdb's copy, which holds only in-frame ones; the method was immunoSEQ multiplex PCR. The sample contains hundreds of thousands of clones, about 14% of which appear only once. No antigen has been identified for these receptors. The sample comprised naive CD4+ T cells from blood. The receptors originated from a man between 18 and 35 years old with type 1 diabetes.

The chain joins TRBV6-5 to TRBJ2-5, with TRBD1 identical over 10 bases. This CDR3 is built from 15 residues. Unmatched junction bases numbered 6, after V lost 6 bases and J lost 2 bases. Germline CDR1 reads MNHEY; CDR2 reads SVGAGI. CDR3 sequence: CASSRQGALQETQYF. CDR3 nucleotides: TGTGCCAGCAGCAGACAGGGGGCGCTTCAAGAGACCCAGTACTTC.

This clone was observed a few times. The chain combines TRBV9 with TRBJ1-5; 7 positions match TRBD1. CDR3 length equals 15 residues. After removal of 1 base from V and 1 base from J, the junction contained 2 bases not matched to a gene. Germline CDR1 SGDLS, CDR2 YYNGEE. The CDR3 DNA reads TGTGCCAGCAGCGTAACAGGGGAGAGCAATCAGCCCCAGCATTTT. This gives the protein CASSVTGESNQPQHF.

This clone was seen a handful of times. This CDR3 is also generated by other DNA sequences in the sample. The chain's CDR3 is CSASREYEQYF. The CDR3 coding sequence is TGCAGTGCTAGCAGAGAGTACGAGCAGTACTTC. This rearrangement joins TRBV20-1 to TRBJ2-7; D not resolved. V was cut by 3 bases and J by 4 bases, with 7 bases left in between. CDR1 and CDR2 from the germline V gene are DFQATT and SNEGSKA (reference sequence). The CDR3 is made up of 11 amino acids.

V is TRBV5-1 and J is TRBJ2-5, with D tentatively TRBD1 (6 bases). V lost 4 bases and J 1 base, leaving 14 bases between the germline ends. Germline loops: CDR1 SGHRS, CDR2 YFSETQ. The CDR3 has 15 residues. CDR3 sequence reads: CASSISGTTQETQYF. CDR3 nucleotide sequence: TGCGCCAGCAGCATCTCCGGGACAACCCAAGAGACCCAGTACTTC.

This sequence joins TRBV6-5 and TRBJ2-7; D may be TRBD1 or TRBD2 (5 bases each). Germline-derived CDR1 and CDR2 are MNHEY and SVGAGI. There are 14 residues in the CDR3. Trimming cost V 2 bases and J 6 bases, with 14 bases left between them. The DNA for the CDR3 is TGTGCCAGCAGTTACGGCAGGGCGGGTAGCGAGCAGTACTTC. This gives the protein CASSYGRAGSEQYF.

The chain joins TRBV5-1 to TRBJ2-5; tentative D call: TRBD1 (5 bases). The germline CDR1 and CDR2 sequences are SGHRS and YFSETQ. With 3 bases removed from V and 5 bases from J, the gap between germline ends came to 14 bases. CDR3 size: 14 residues. Written as DNA, the CDR3 is TGCGCCAGCAGCTCGACAGTCTTGTCGGAGACCCAGTACTTC. Protein: CASSSTVLSETQYF.

CDR3 amino acids: CASSLSRGPYNEQFF. The CDR3 DNA reads as TGTGCCAGCAGTTTATCCAGGGGGCCTTACAATGAGCAGTTCTTC. The rearrangement uses TRBV28 and TRBJ2-1; 8 bases match TRBD1. Per the germline V gene, CDR1 is MDHEN and CDR2 is SYDVKM. Trimming cost V 1 base and J 4 bases; bases outside gene matches: 3. The CDR3 sequence is 15 residues long.

The V and J genes are TRBV4-1 and TRBJ1-2; 12 bases are a match to TRBD1. The trim removed 0 bases at V and 5 bases at J, leaving 7 bases unmatched. CDR3 size: 17 residues. CDR1 and CDR2 from the germline V gene are MGHRA and YSYEKL. The DNA of the CDR3 is TGCGCCAGCAGCCAAGATCGGGGACAGGGGGCGGAATATGGCTACACCTTC. Protein sequence: CASSQDRGQGAEYGYTF.

In this sample, this clone turned up a few times. The gene calls are TRBV5-6 and TRBJ2-3; 8 bases fit TRBD2. V shed 0 bases and J 5 bases; nucleotides not matched to a gene: 8. Germline V gene data show CDR1 as SGHDT and CDR2 as YYEEEE. This CDR3 region has 16 residues. CDR3 in DNA: TGTGCCAGCAGCTTGGGGTCCGGGAGGGCCGTAGATACGCAGTATTTT. Its translation is CASSLGSGRAVDTQYF.

This clone was observed a handful of times. The chain employs TRBV19 and TRBJ1-5; no reliable D call. The CDR3 is 14 residues long. V was trimmed by 6 bases and J by 6 bases, leaving 15 bases between them. CDR1 LNHDA and CDR2 SQIVND come from the germline V gene (reference sequence). The CDR3 protein is CASRAEGSGQPQHF. The CDR3 region has the DNA TGTGCCAGTAGGGCTGAGGGTTCGGGTCAGCCCCAGCATTTT. The whole variable domain, remainder taken from reference TRBV19 and TRBJ1-5, is DGGITQSPKYLFRKEGQNVTLSCEQNLNHDAMYWYRQDPGQGLRLIYYSQIVNDFQKGDIAEGYSVSREKKESFPLTVTSAQKNPTAFYLCASRAEGSGQPQHFGDGTRLSIL.

This rearrangement joins TRBV18 to TRBJ2-1, with D hard to call. The germline V and J ends were trimmed by 0 bases and 5 bases, with 8 bases remaining between them. CDR1 KGHSH and CDR2 LQKENI come from the germline V gene. This CDR3 contains 14 residues. The CDR3 loop is CASSPPSTDNEQFF. CDR3 in DNA: TGTGCCAGCTCACCACCGTCAACAGACAATGAGCAGTTCTTC. Based on the CDR3 plus reference TRBV18 and TRBJ2-1, the full variable domain is NAGVMQNPRHLVRRRGQEARLRCSPMKGHSHVYWYRQLPEEGLKFMVYLQKENIIDESGMPKERFSAEFPKEGPSILRIQQVVRGDSAAYFCASSPPSTDNEQFFGPGTRLTVL.

This clone has just a few counts. The chain joins TRBV7-6 to TRBJ2-1; 9 bases align to TRBD2. Germline loops: CDR1 SGHVS, CDR2 FNYEAQ. V lost 5 bases and J lost 5; bases outside the gene matches: 10. The CDR3 is made up of 16 amino acids. This chain's CDR3 is CASSKPRTSENNEQFF. In DNA form, the CDR3 reads TGTGCCAGCAGCAAACCCAGGACTAGCGAAAACAATGAGCAGTTCTTC.

In this sample, this clone turned up a few times. The chain links TRBV30 to TRBJ1-1; D remains unclear. CDR1 and CDR2 (germline): GTSNPN, SVGIG (reference sequence). This CDR3 spans 14 amino acids. V lost 0 bases, J lost 1 base, and 9 bases lay in between. DNA of the CDR3: TGTGCCTGGAGTGTAAGAGGCAGGAACACTGAAGCTTTCTTT. This encodes CAWSVRGRNTEAFF. The full variable domain, rest sourced from reference TRBV30 and TRBJ1-1, is SQTIHQWPATLVQPVGSPLSLECTVEGTSNPNLYWYRQAAGRGLQLLFYSVGIGQISSEVPQNLSASRPQDRQFILSSKKLLLSDSGFYLCAWSVRGRNTEAFFGQGTRLTVV.

The chain couples TRBV2 to TRBJ1-5, with 10 bases lining up with TRBD1. V was pared by 6 bases and J by 6 bases, with 5 bases of the junction left unmatched. Germline CDR1 reads SNHLY; CDR2 reads FYNNEI. The length of the CDR3 is 14 residues. The CDR3 protein is CASRDRGPGQPQHF. The CDR3, as DNA: TGTGCCAGCAGAGACAGGGGGCCCGGTCAGCCCCAGCATTTT.